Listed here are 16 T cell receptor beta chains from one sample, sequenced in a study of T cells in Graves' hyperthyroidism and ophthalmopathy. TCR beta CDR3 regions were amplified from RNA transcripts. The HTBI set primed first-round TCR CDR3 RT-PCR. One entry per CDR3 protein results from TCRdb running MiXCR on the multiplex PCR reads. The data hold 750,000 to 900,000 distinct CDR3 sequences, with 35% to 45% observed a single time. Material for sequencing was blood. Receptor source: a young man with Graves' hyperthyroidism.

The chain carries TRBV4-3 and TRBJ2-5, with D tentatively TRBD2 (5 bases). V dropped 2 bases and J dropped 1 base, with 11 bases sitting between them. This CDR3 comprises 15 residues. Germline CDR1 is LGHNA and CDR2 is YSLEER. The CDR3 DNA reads TGCGCCAGCAGCCAATCCCCGGAGGTCCAAGAGACCCAGTACTTC. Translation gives CASSQSPEVQETQYF.

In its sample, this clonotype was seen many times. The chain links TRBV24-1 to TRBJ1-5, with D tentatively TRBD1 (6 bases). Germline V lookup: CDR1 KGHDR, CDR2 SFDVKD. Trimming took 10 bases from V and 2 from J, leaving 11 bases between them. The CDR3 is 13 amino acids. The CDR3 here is CATQGQRNQPQHF. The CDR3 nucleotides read TGTGCCACGCAGGGACAACGCAATCAGCCCCAGCATTTT.

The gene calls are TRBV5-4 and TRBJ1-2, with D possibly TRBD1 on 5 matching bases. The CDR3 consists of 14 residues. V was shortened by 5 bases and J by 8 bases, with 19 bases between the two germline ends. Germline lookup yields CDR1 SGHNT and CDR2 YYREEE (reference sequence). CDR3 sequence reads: CASSSDGWRGGYTF. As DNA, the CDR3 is TGTGCCAGCAGTTCGGACGGCTGGAGGGGCGGCTACACCTTC.

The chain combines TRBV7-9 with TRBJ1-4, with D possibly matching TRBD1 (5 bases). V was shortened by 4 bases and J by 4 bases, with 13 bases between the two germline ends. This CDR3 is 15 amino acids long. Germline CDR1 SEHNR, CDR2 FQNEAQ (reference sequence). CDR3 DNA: TGTGCCAGCAGCTCCTGGGACGGACTTAATGAAAAACTGTTTTTT. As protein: CASSSWDGLNEKLFF.

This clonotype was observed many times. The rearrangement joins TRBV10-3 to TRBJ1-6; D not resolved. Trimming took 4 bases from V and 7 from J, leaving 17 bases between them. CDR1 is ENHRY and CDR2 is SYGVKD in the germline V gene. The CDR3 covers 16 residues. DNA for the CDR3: TGTGCCATCAGTGGCAGGACCCCAGGAGGGAATTCACCCCTCCACTTT. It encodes CAISGRTPGGNSPLHF.

CDR3 protein: CASKVAWIVNEQYF. In DNA, the CDR3 is TGCGCCAGCAAGGTGGCGTGGATTGTAAACGAGCAGTACTTC. The chain joins TRBV5-1 to TRBJ2-7; D ambiguous. This CDR3 is 14 amino acids long. The V and J ends lost 6 bases and 5 bases respectively, with 18 bases between them. The V gene's germline CDR1 is SGHRS and CDR2 YFSETQ.

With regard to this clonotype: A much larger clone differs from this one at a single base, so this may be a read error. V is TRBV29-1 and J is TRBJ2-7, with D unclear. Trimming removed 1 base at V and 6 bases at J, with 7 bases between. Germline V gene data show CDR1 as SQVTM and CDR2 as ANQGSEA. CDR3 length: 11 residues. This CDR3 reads CSVEGLSEQYF. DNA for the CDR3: TGCAGCGTTGAAGGGCTGAGCGAGCAGTACTTC.

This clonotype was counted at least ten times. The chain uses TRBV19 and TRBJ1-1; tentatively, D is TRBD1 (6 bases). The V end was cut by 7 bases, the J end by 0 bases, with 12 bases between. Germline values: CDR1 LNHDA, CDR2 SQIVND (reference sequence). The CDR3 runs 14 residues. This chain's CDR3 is CASTQDSLNTEAFF. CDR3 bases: TGTGCCAGTACTCAGGACAGCCTGAACACTGAAGCTTTCTTT. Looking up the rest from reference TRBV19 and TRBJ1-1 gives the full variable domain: DGGITQSPKYLFRKEGQNVTLSCEQNLNHDAMYWYRQDPGQGLRLIYYSQIVNDFQKGDIAEGYSVSREKKESFPLTVTSAQKNPTAFYLCASTQDSLNTEAFFGQGTRLTVV.

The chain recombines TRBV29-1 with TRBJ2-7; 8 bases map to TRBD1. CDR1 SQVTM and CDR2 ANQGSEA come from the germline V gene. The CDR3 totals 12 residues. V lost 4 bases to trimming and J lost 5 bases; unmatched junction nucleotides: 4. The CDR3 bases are TGCAGCGTTGCGGACAGGGCCCACGAGCAGTACTTC. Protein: CSVADRAHEQYF.

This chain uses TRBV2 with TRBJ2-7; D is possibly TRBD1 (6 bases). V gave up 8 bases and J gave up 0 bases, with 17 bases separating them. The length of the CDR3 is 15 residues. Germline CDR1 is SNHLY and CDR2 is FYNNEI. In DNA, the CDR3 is TGTGCCAGCCGTTTTACAGGGTCCCCCTCCTACGAGCAGTACTTC. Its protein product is CASRFTGSPSYEQYF.

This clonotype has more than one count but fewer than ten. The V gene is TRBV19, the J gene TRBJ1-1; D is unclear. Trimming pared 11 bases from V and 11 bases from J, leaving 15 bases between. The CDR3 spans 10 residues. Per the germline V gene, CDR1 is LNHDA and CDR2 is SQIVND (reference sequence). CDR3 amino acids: CARFIVWAFF. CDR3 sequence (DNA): TGTGCCCGGTTCATAGTGTGGGCTTTCTTT.

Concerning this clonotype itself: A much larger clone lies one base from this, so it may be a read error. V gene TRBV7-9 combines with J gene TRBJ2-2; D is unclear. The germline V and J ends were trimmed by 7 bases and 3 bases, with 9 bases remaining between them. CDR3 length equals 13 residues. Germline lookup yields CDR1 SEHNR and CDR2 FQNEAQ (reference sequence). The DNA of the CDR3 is TGTGCCAGCACCCTGGTCGACACCGGGGAGCTGTTTTTT. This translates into CASTLVDTGELFF.

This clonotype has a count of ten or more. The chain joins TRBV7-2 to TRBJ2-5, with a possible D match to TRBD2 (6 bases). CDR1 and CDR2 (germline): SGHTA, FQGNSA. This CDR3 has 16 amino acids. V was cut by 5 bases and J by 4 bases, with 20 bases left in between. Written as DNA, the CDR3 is TGTGCCAGCAGCCAGGGACTGGGGGGAGAGATAGAGACCCAGTACTTC. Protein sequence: CASSQGLGGEIETQYF.

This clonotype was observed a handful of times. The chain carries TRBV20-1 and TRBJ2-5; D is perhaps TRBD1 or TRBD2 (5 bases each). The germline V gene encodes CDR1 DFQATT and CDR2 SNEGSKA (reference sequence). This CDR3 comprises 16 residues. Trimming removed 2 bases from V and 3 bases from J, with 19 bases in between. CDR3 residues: CSARKTNREGEETQYF. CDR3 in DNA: TGCAGTGCTAGAAAAACTAATCGGGAAGGGGAAGAGACCCAGTACTTC.

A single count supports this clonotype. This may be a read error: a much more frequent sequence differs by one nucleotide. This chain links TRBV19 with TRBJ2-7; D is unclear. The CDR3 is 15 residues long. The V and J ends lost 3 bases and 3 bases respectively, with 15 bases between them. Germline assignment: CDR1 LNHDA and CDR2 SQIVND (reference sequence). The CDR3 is CASSIFRGRSYEQYF. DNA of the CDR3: TGTGCCAGTAGTATCTTCCGCGGACGGAGCTACGAGCAGTACTTC.

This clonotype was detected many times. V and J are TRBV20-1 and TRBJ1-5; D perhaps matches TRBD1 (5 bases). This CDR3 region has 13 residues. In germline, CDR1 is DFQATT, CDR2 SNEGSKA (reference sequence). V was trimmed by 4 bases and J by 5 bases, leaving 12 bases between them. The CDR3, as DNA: TGCAGTGCTACCGGGACCGTGGATCAGCCCCAGCATTTT. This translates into CSATGTVDQPQHF.